What follows are 16 T cell receptor beta chains derived from one specimen sequenced in a study of PD-1 blockade in classical Hodgkin lymphoma. The table came from immunoSEQ multiplex PCR; TCRdb's copy has only in-frame clones and leaves some out. The table shows some 41,000 clones, with approximately 86% occurring only once. Each of the patients experienced relapse following autologous stem cell transplantation, and their brentuximab vedotin exposure differed. This material consisted of peripheral blood mononuclear cells (PBMCs), taken before the second cycle of nivolumab. These receptors were obtained from a human donor with classical Hodgkin lymphoma.

The chain links TRBV5-1 to TRBJ2-1; TRBD1 matches 9 bases. With 0 bases clipped from V and 1 base from J, the junction kept 2 bases outside the gene matches. The CDR3 extends over 16 amino acids. Germline V lookup: CDR1 SGHRS, CDR2 YFSETQ. CDR3 protein: CASSLGTGVSYNEQFF. Here the CDR3 DNA reads TGCGCCAGCAGCTTGGGGACAGGGGTGTCCTACAATGAGCAGTTCTTC. Together with reference TRBV5-1 and TRBJ2-1, the CDR3 gives the full variable domain: KAGVTQTPRYLIKTRGQQVTLSCSPISGHRSVSWYQQTPGQGLQFLFEYFSETQRNKGNFPGRFSGRQFSNSRSEMNVSTLELGDSALYLCASSLGTGVSYNEQFFGPGTRLTVL.

The chain has TRBV5-4 and TRBJ2-7; D assignment may be TRBD1 or TRBD2 (5 bases each). CDR3 length equals 14 residues. The germline V gene has CDR1 SGHNT and CDR2 YYREEE (reference sequence). V was cut by 5 bases and J by 2 bases, with 14 bases left in between. CDR3 bases: TGTGCCAGCAGTCAGGACGTGGGACCCTACGAGCAGTACTTC. This sequence encodes CASSQDVGPYEQYF. Full variable domain (outside the CDR3, taken from reference TRBV5-4 and TRBJ2-7): ETGVTQSPTHLIKTRGQQVTLRCSSQSGHNTVSWYQQALGQGPQFIFQYYREEENGRGNFPPRFSGLQFPNYSSELNVNALELDDSALYLCASSQDVGPYEQYFGPGTRLTVT.

The rearrangement links TRBV27 to TRBJ2-2, with 7 bases matching TRBD2. The CDR3 covers 16 residues. Trimming at V came to 0 bases and at J to 7 bases, leaving 8 bases not matched to a gene. Germline CDR1 MNHEY, CDR2 SMNVEV (reference sequence). CDR3 bases: TGTGCCAGCAGTTTATCGCATACTAGCGTAGGCGGGGAGCTGTTTTTT. As protein: CASSLSHTSVGGELFF.

The gene calls are TRBV9 and TRBJ2-5; 7 bases agree with TRBD2. The CDR3 consists of 14 residues. J was trimmed by 0 bases and V by 5 bases; bases with no gene match: 4. CDR1 and CDR2 (germline): SGDLS, YYNGEE. The CDR3 here is CASSLAGNQETQYF. The CDR3 DNA sequence: TGTGCCAGCAGTTTAGCGGGCAACCAAGAGACCCAGTACTTC.

This sequence joins TRBV19 and TRBJ2-1, with D unclear. Germline V gene lookup returns CDR1 LNHDA and CDR2 SQIVND (reference sequence). The CDR3 is 11 residues long. V dropped 0 bases and J dropped 15 bases, with 9 bases sitting between them. CDR3: CASSIDLVPFF. The CDR3 DNA reads TGTGCCAGTAGTATAGATCTAGTTCCGTTCTTC.

The V call is TRBV5-1, the J call TRBJ2-1; 9 nucleotides match TRBD2. Germline-derived CDR1 and CDR2 are SGHRS and YFSETQ. The CDR3 is 15 residues long. The V and J ends lost 5 bases and 4 bases, in that order; junction bases with no gene match: 7. This CDR3 is CASSKQREVYNEQFF. The CDR3 region has the DNA TGCGCCAGCAGTAAACAGCGGGAGGTTTACAATGAGCAGTTCTTC.

V and J are TRBV2 and TRBJ2-1; D is unclear. Germline V gene sequence: CDR1 SNHLY, CDR2 FYNNEI. CDR3 length: 13 residues. V was pared by 2 bases and J by 8 bases, with 10 bases between. DNA for the CDR3: TGTGCCAGCAGTGAACAGGACGACCATGAGCAGTTCTTC. Its translation: CASSEQDDHEQFF.

The genes are TRBV29-1 and TRBJ2-5; 9 positions match TRBD1. Trimming cost V 7 bases and J 0 bases; bases outside gene matches: 6. The CDR3 loop spans 14 amino acids. The V gene's germline CDR1 is SQVTM and CDR2 ANQGSEA. CDR3 protein: CSATTGGNQETQYF. The CDR3 DNA follows: TGCAGCGCAACGACAGGGGGGAACCAAGAGACCCAGTACTTC.

V usage is TRBV5-6 and J usage is TRBJ1-2; 9 bases agree with TRBD1. Germline-derived CDR1 and CDR2 are SGHDT and YYEEEE. The J segment lost 7 bases and the V segment lost 2 bases, leaving 12 bases of the junction unmatched. This CDR3 has 16 amino acids. In DNA, the CDR3 is TGTGCCAGCAGCTTAGGACAGGGGCGCCGTCTCGGTGGCTACACCTTC. Protein product: CASSLGQGRRLGGYTF. The whole variable domain, remainder taken from reference TRBV5-6 and TRBJ1-2, is DAGVTQSPTHLIKTRGQQVTLRCSPKSGHDTVSWYQQALGQGPQFIFQYYEEEERQRGNFPDRFSGHQFPNYSSELNVNALLLGDSALYLCASSLGQGRRLGGYTFGSGTRLTVV.

In this sample, this clone turned up a few times. The chain uses TRBV28 and TRBJ1-2; D gene ambiguous. Trimming shortened V by 6 bases and J by 4 bases, and 18 bases separated the two germline ends. This CDR3 has 15 amino acids. CDR1 and CDR2 from the germline V gene are MDHEN and SYDVKM. CDR3 sequence reads: CASSPSSNAAYGYTF. In DNA form, the CDR3 reads TGTGCCAGCAGCCCCTCTTCTAACGCGGCCTATGGCTACACCTTC.

The chain carries TRBV27 and TRBJ2-1, with TRBD2 identical over 8 bases. V lost 4 bases to trimming and J lost 3 bases; unmatched junction nucleotides: 8. The CDR3 totals 16 residues. CDR1 is MNHEY, CDR2 SMNVEV, per germline (reference sequence). For the CDR3, the DNA is TGTGCCAGCAGTTATAATAGCGGGAAAAACTACAATGAGCAGTTCTTC. Translation gives CASSYNSGKNYNEQFF.

The V gene is TRBV25-1, the J gene TRBJ2-3, with D perhaps matching TRBD1 (5 bases). Germline V CDR1 and CDR2: MGHDK, SYGVNS. CDR3 size: 13 residues. V was cut by 8 bases and J by 9 bases, with 18 bases left in between. The CDR3 DNA reads TGTGCCAGCGGCCAAGGAACAGGAACCACGCAGTATTTT. It encodes CASGQGTGTTQYF.

This chain uses TRBV5-4 with TRBJ2-3; 8 positions agree with TRBD2. The CDR3 loop spans 15 amino acids. V gave up 1 base and J gave up 1 base; unmatched junction bases: 2. Germline V lookup: CDR1 SGHNT, CDR2 YYREEE (reference sequence). The CDR3 loop reads CASSLRRGGTDTQYF. The CDR3 DNA reads as TGTGCCAGCAGCTTGAGGCGGGGGGGCACAGATACGCAGTATTTT.

This sequence joins TRBV10-3 and TRBJ1-5; D unresolved. Germline lookup yields CDR1 ENHRY and CDR2 SYGVKD. Deletions cut 3 bases from V and 0 bases from J, with 6 bases between. The CDR3 covers 14 residues. CDR3 sequence reads: CAISDWGSNQPQHF. DNA for the CDR3: TGTGCCATCAGTGACTGGGGTAGCAATCAGCCCCAGCATTTT.

This chain links TRBV27 with TRBJ2-6; tentatively, D is TRBD1 (6 bases). The ends were cut back, 4 bases at V and 3 bases at J, with 10 bases in the middle. Germline values: CDR1 MNHEY, CDR2 SMNVEV (reference sequence). The CDR3 contains 15 residues. The CDR3 sequence: CASSSTGFGANVLTF. The CDR3 nucleotides are TGTGCCAGCAGTTCTACAGGGTTTGGGGCCAACGTCCTGACTTTC.

V is TRBV7-3 and J is TRBJ2-1; D possibly matches TRBD1 or TRBD2 (5 bases each). Germline-derived CDR1 and CDR2 are SGHTA and FQGTGA. The CDR3 totals 14 residues. The V end lost 5 bases, the J end lost 5 bases, and 13 bases lay between the germline ends. Here the CDR3 DNA reads TGTGCCAGCAGCGAATGGGACGGAAACAATGAGCAGTTCTTC. Amino acids: CASSEWDGNNEQFF. The full variable domain, rest sourced from reference TRBV7-3 and TRBJ2-1, is GAGVSQTPSNKVTEKGKYVELRCDPISGHTALYWYRQSLGQGPEFLIYFQGTGAADDSGLPNDRFFAVRPEGSVSTLKIQRTERGDSAVYLCASSEWDGNNEQFFGPGTRLTVL.